This T cell receptor beta chain was identified during a study of control samples from healthy donors and cancer patients (TCRdb year 2020). The CDR3 runs 11 amino acids, cysteine and phenylalanine included. Solely the CDR3 DNA is kept, with 33 bases framed from the first base. From the germline V gene, CDR1 is SGHTA and CDR2 is FQGNSA. Preparation of the library involved the immunoSEQ multiplex PCR assay. TCRdb stores this immuneACCESS table with in-frame sequences only. Part of the clones is absent; in the studies checked, under half of the shortfall reflects unresolved V genes, and no reason is known for the rest. A total of 100,000 or so clones appear in this sample, roughly 85% of them only once. The ten largest clones add up to less than 15% of the sample. This clone was observed once. No antigen is known for it. Mismatch with germline at one junction end may stem from a read error.

The chain couples TRBV7-2 to TRBJ1-1; the best D guess is TRBD1, with 6 bases matching. Sequenced: blood. The TCR comes from a woman aged 45-60 years in good health. Here is the DNA: TGTGCCAGCAGCCCTTTCCGACAGGTTATCTTT. Its protein reads: CASSPFRQVIF.